These 5 T cell receptor beta chains were sequenced from one sample in a study of T cell responses to AZD1222 COVID-19 vaccine. The protocol was immunoSEQ multiplex PCR, while the TCRdb copy is restricted to in-frame clones and leaves out a portion. The data show about 150,000 clones, with more than 75% seen just once and less than 2% held by the top ten. The sample in question was peripheral blood, obtained 28 days after the second AZD1222 dose. The receptor source for this set is an adult who received the AZD1222 COVID-19 vaccine.

This clone was observed once. V and J are TRBV9 and TRBJ1-1, with D possibly being TRBD1 (6 bases). Germline-derived CDR1 and CDR2 are SGDLS and YYNGEE. The CDR3 is 13 residues long. The V end was cut by 0 bases, the J end by 4 bases, with 7 bases between. This chain's CDR3 is CASSVEQGTEAFF. The CDR3 DNA is TGTGCCAGCAGCGTAGAACAGGGCACTGAAGCTTTCTTT. Full variable domain (remainder filled in from reference TRBV9 and TRBJ1-1): DSGVTQTPKHLITATGQRVTLRCSPRSGDLSVYWYQQSLDQGLQFLIQYYNGEERAKGNILERFSAQQFPDLHSELNLSSLELGDSALYFCASSVEQGTEAFFGQGTRLTVV.

CDR3 sequence: CASSQPRGVSTTQYF. For the CDR3, the DNA is TGTGCCAGCAGCCAACCTAGAGGAGTTTCGACGACGCAGTATTTT. The chain combines TRBV14 with TRBJ2-3; D unclear. This CDR3 is built from 15 residues. V was shortened by 2 bases and J by 9 bases, with 18 bases between the two germline ends. Looked up from germline, CDR1 is SGHDN and CDR2 is FVKESK.

The rearrangement joins TRBV12-5 to TRBJ1-2, with TRBD1 identical over 8 bases. Germline V gene data show CDR1 as LGHNT and CDR2 as FRNRAP. There are 15 residues in the CDR3. V lost 4 bases to trimming and J lost 2 bases; unmatched junction nucleotides: 6. The DNA for the CDR3 is TGTGCTAGTGGTTCTGGGACAGGTGGGAACTATGGCTACACCTTC. Residues: CASGSGTGGNYGYTF.

The chain recombines TRBV6-6 with TRBJ2-3; 16 bases match TRBD2. V gave up 6 bases and J gave up 6 bases; unmatched junction bases: 18. Per the germline V gene, CDR1 is MNHNY and CDR2 is SVGAGI (reference sequence). The CDR3 consists of 20 residues. This CDR3 is CASSYLTGTSGRASADTQYF. CDR3 DNA: TGTGCCAGCAGCTATCTCACCGGGACTAGCGGGAGGGCCTCCGCCGATACGCAGTATTTT.

The V call is TRBV9, the J call TRBJ2-7, with D maybe TRBD2 (6 bases). This CDR3 comprises 14 residues. CDR1 is SGDLS, CDR2 YYNGEE, per germline. Trimming removed 2 bases at V and 5 bases at J, with 14 bases between. CDR3 amino acids: CASSVPRQRDEQYF. DNA of the CDR3: TGTGCCAGCAGCGTCCCACGACAGCGGGACGAGCAGTACTTC.